A single T cell receptor (beta chain) is shown here with its context. Its specificity is unknown. These data originate in a study of OX40 agonist ivuxolimab in advanced cancers. Study-level findings and limits: Normalized expansion of T-cell clones was also low for some nonresponders. The average count of expanded clones was higher among CD8+ T cells than among CD4+.

Germline lookup yields CDR1 MDHEN and CDR2 SYDVKM. This CDR3 spans 14 amino acids. The ends lost 5 bases at V and 5 bases at J; junction bases unmatched: 6. Clones were read by immunoSEQ multiplex PCR, and TCRdb kept only the in-frame ones, dropping some. The sample carries 20,000 to 25,000 clones, 75% to 85% recorded once. The clonotype originates from an adult with an advanced solid tumor such as melanoma, head and neck, liver or kidney cancer. The sample in question was CD4+ or CD8+ T cells sorted from blood, obtained in a trial of the OX40 agonist ivuxolimab. The chain joins TRBV28 to TRBJ1-5; 7 bases fit TRBD1. The CDR3 is CASSGQVYHQPQHF. For the CDR3, the DNA is TGTGCCAGCAGTGGACAGGTATATCATCAGCCCCAGCATTTT.